This record concerns one T cell receptor beta chain sequence. After extraction with the RNeasy kit, roughly 0.45 to 1 ug of the RNA was reverse transcribed using random hexamers. TCR beta CDR3 was amplified by immunoSEQ multiplex PCR. This amplification extended across 54 Vbeta and 13 Jbeta segments. MiXCR, run by TCRdb on the immunoSEQ multiplex PCR reads, gives a single entry per CDR3 protein. The sample contains fewer than 65,000 distinct CDR3 sequences, around nine tenths of which appear only once. V lost 0 bases to trimming and J lost 6 bases, with 12 bases between them. There are 14 residues in the CDR3. The germline CDR1 and CDR2 sequences are LGHDT and YNNKEL (reference sequence). TEMRA cells underwent FACS enrichment and CD8+ and CD4+ T cells underwent negative isolation. This sample stems from a study of CD8 T cells in Susac syndrome.

Source material: CD8+ T cells from PBMCs. The TCR sequence derives from a human donor in good health. The gene calls are TRBV3-1 and TRBJ2-7; D gene uncertain. CDR3 sequence: CASSQDVGVPEQYF. In DNA form, the CDR3 reads TGTGCCAGCAGCCAAGATGTGGGTGTACCCGAGCAGTACTTC.